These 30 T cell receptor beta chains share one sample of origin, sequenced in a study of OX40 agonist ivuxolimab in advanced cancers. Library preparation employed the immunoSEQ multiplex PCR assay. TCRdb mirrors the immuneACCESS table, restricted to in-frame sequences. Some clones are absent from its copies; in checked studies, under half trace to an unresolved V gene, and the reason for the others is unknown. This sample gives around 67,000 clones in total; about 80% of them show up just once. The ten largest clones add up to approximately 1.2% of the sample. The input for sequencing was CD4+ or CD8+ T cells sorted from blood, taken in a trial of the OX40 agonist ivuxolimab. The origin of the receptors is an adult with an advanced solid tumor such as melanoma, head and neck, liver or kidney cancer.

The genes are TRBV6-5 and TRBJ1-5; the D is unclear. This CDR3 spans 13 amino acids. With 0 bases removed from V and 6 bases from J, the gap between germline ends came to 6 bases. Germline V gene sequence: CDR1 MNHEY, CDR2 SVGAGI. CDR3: CASSYSGIQPQHF. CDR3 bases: TGTGCCAGCAGTTACTCCGGAATTCAGCCCCAGCATTTT.

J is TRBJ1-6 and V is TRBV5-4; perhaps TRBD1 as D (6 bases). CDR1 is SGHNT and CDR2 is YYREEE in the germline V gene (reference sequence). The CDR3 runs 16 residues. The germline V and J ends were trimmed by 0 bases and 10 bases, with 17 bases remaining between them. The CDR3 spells CASSLEIGGGSSPLHF. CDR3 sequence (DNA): TGTGCCAGCAGCTTGGAGATAGGGGGAGGGAGCTCACCCCTCCACTTT. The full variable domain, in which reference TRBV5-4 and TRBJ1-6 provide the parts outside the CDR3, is ETGVTQSPTHLIKTRGQQVTLRCSSQSGHNTVSWYQQALGQGPQFIFQYYREEENGRGNFPPRFSGLQFPNYSSELNVNALELDDSALYLCASSLEIGGGSSPLHFGNGTRLTVT.

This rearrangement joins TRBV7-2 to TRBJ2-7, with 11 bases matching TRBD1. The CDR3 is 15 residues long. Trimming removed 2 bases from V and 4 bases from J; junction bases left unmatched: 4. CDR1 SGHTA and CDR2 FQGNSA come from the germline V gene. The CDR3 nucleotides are TGTGCCAGCAGCTTACCCGGACAGGGGGCTTACGAGCAGTACTTC. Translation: CASSLPGQGAYEQYF.

CDR3 DNA sequence: TGTGCCAGCAGCTTGGGGGTAGACACTGAAGCTTTCTTT. It encodes CASSLGVDTEAFF. The V gene is TRBV11-2, the J gene TRBJ1-1; D may be TRBD1 (5 bases). V was shortened by 3 bases and J by 3 bases, with 8 bases between the two germline ends. CDR1 and CDR2 (germline): SGHAT, FQNNGV. There are 13 residues in the CDR3.

The CDR3 nucleotides are TGTGCCACCCAGGGACGGAACAATTCACCCCTCCACTTT. Its protein is CATQGRNNSPLHF. The chain couples TRBV18 to TRBJ1-6; maybe TRBD1 (5 bases). The CDR3 totals 13 residues. V lost 10 bases and J lost 7, with 14 bases in between. Per the germline V gene, CDR1 is KGHSH and CDR2 is LQKENI.

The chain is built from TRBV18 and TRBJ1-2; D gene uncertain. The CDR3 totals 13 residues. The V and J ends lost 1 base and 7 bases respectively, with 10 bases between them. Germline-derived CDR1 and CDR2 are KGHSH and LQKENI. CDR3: CASSPQGIAGYTF. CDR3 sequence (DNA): TGTGCCAGCTCACCACAGGGAATTGCTGGCTACACCTTC.

CDR3 in amino acids: CASFAGTDGDYGYTF. CDR3 bases: TGTGCCAGCTTCGCCGGGACAGATGGGGACTATGGCTACACCTTC. The chain joins TRBV7-9 to TRBJ1-2; 7 nucleotides line up with TRBD1. The CDR3 contains 15 residues. Losses at the gene ends were 8 bases for V and 3 bases for J; bases not matched to a gene: 12. Germline V lookup: CDR1 SEHNR, CDR2 FQNEAQ (reference sequence).

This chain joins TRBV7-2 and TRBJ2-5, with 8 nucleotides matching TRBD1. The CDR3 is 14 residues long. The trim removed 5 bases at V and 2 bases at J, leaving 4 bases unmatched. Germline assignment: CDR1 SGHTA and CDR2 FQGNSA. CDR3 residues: CASSVGTGQETQYF. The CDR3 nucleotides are TGTGCCAGCAGCGTCGGGACAGGACAAGAGACCCAGTACTTC.

For the CDR3, the DNA is TGTGCCAGCAGCGTGGGACCCTCGAGCACCGGGGAGCTGTTTTTT. Residues: CASSVGPSSTGELFF. The V call is TRBV9, the J call TRBJ2-2; perhaps D is TRBD1 or TRBD2 (5 bases each). This CDR3 spans 15 amino acids. Trimming removed 2 bases from V and 4 bases from J, with 12 bases in between. The germline CDR1 and CDR2 sequences are SGDLS and YYNGEE.

CDR3 sequence: CAITHSPRTGISYEQYF. CDR3 nucleotide sequence: TGTGCCATCACCCACTCACCCCGGACAGGGATCTCCTACGAGCAGTACTTC. The chain combines TRBV10-3 with TRBJ2-7; TRBD1 aligns across 8 bases. Germline assignment: CDR1 ENHRY and CDR2 SYGVKD. The V segment lost 7 bases and the J segment 0 bases; nucleotides outside the gene matches: 14. The CDR3 totals 17 residues.

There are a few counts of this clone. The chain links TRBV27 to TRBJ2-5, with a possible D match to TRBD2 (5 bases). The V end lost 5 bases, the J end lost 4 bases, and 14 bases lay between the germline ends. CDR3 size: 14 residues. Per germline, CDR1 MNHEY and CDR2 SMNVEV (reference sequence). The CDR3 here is CASSPLDRGETQYF. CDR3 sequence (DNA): TGTGCCAGCAGTCCCTTGGACCGGGGAGAGACCCAGTACTTC.

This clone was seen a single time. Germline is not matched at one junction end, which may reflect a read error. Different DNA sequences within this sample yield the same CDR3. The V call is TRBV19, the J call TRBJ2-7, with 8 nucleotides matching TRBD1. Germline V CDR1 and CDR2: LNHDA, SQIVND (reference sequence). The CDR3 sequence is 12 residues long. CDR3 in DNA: TGTGCCAGTAGTACCGGACAGGGTCAGCAGTATTTC. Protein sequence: CASSTGQGQQYF.

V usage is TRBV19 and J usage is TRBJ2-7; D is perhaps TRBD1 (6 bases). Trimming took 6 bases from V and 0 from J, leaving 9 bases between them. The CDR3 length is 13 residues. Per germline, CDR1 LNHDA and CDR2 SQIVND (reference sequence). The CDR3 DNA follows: TGTGCCAGTAGCCCAGGGGTCTCCTACGAGCAGTACTTC. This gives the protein CASSPGVSYEQYF.

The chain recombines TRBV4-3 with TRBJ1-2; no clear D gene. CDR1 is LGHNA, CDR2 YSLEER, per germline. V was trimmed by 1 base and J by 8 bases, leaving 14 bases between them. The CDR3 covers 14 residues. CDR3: CASSQGLGSHGYTF. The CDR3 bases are TGCGCCAGCAGCCAAGGACTTGGGTCCCACGGCTACACCTTC.

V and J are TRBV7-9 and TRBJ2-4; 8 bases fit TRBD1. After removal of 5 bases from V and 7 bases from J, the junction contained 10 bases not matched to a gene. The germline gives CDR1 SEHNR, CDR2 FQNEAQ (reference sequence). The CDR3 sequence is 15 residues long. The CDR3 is CASSLGGQGWNIQYF. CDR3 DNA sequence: TGTGCCAGCAGCCTGGGTGGACAGGGTTGGAACATTCAGTACTTC.

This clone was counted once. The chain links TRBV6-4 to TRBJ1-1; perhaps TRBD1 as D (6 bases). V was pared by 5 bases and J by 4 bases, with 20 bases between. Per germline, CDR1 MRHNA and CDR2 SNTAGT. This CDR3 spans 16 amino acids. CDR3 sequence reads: CASSHPEEGGGTEAFF. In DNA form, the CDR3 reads TGTGCCAGCAGTCACCCCGAGGAGGGGGGGGGCACTGAAGCTTTCTTT.

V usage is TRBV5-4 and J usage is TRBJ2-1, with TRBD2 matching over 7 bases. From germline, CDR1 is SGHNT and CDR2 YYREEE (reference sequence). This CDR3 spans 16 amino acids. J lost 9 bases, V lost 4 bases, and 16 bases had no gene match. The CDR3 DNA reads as TGTGCCAGCAGCCCAAGTGGACTAGTAAGTAATAGTGAGCAGTTCTTC. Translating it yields CASSPSGLVSNSEQFF. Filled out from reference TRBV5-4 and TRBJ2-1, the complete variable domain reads ETGVTQSPTHLIKTRGQQVTLRCSSQSGHNTVSWYQQALGQGPQFIFQYYREEENGRGNFPPRFSGLQFPNYSSELNVNALELDDSALYLCASSPSGLVSNSEQFFGPGTRLTVL.

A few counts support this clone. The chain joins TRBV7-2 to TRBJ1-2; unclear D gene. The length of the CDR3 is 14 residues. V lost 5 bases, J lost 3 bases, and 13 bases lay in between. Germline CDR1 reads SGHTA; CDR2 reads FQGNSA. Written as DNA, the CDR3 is TGTGCCAGCAGCCCCACCTCCAAGGACTATGGCTACACCTTC. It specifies CASSPTSKDYGYTF.

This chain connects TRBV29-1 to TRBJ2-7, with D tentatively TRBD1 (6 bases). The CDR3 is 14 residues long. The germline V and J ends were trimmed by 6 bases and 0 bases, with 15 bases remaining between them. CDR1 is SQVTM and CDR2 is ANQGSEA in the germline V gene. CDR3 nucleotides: TGCAGCGTGGCTGACAGGTTGAGCTCCTACGAGCAGTACTTC. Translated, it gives CSVADRLSSYEQYF.

The CDR3 sequence is CASSLSPGLQHGYTF. CDR3 DNA sequence: TGTGCCAGCAGCTTAAGTCCGGGCTTACAGCATGGCTACACCTTC. The chain links TRBV5-6 to TRBJ1-2; D unresolved. This CDR3 spans 15 amino acids. Trimming took 2 bases from V and 6 from J, leaving 17 bases between them. Germline V gives CDR1 SGHDT, CDR2 YYEEEE. Combining the CDR3 with reference TRBV5-6 and TRBJ1-2 gives the whole variable domain DAGVTQSPTHLIKTRGQQVTLRCSPKSGHDTVSWYQQALGQGPQFIFQYYEEEERQRGNFPDRFSGHQFPNYSSELNVNALLLGDSALYLCASSLSPGLQHGYTFGSGTRLTVV.

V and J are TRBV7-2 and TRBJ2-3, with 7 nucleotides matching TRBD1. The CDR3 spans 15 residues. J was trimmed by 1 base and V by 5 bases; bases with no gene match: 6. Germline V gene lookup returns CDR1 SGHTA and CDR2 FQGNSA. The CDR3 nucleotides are TGTGCCAGCAGCCTCCTAGGGGGCCGCACAGATACGCAGTATTTT. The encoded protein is CASSLLGGRTDTQYF.

The CDR3 loop reads CASSLGPYQPQHF. The CDR3 DNA reads TGTGCCAGCAGCTTGGGCCCCTATCAGCCCCAGCATTTT. The chain uses TRBV5-6 and TRBJ1-5; D remains ambiguous. Germline lookup yields CDR1 SGHDT and CDR2 YYEEEE. V shed 0 bases and J shed 5 bases, with 6 bases lying between them. The CDR3 is made up of 13 amino acids.

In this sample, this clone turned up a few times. The CDR3 sequence is CASSPIGVRSYNEQFF. In nucleotides, the CDR3 is TGTGCCAGCAGTCCCATTGGGGTCCGCTCCTACAATGAGCAGTTCTTC. This chain links TRBV28 with TRBJ2-1, with unresolved D. The germline V and J ends were trimmed by 5 bases and 0 bases, with 14 bases remaining between them. The CDR3 contains 16 residues. Looked up from germline, CDR1 is MDHEN and CDR2 is SYDVKM.

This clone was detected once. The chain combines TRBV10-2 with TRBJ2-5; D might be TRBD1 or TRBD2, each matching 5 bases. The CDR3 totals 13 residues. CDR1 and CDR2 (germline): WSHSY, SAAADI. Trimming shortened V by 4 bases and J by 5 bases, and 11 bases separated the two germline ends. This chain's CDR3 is CASSGSGDETQYF. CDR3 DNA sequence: TGCGCCAGCAGTGGCTCCGGGGACGAGACCCAGTACTTC.

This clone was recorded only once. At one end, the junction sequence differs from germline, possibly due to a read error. The CDR3 region is CASSPGHINSGYTF. For the CDR3, the DNA is TGTGCCAGCTCACCGGGACATATTAACTCTGGCTACACCTTC. The rearrangement links TRBV18 to TRBJ1-2; D perhaps matches TRBD1 (6 bases). Germline lookup yields CDR1 KGHSH and CDR2 LQKENI. There are 14 residues in the CDR3.

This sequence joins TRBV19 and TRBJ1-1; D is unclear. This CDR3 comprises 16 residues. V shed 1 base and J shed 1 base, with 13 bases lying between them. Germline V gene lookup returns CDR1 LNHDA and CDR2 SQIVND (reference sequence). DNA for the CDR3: TGTGCCAGTAGTATAGCCACAAAGGGATGGAACACTGAAGCTTTCTTT. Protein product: CASSIATKGWNTEAFF.

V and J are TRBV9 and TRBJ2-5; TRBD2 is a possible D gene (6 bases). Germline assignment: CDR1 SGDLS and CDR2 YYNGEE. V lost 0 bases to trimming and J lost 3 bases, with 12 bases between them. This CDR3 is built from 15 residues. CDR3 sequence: CASSVEGGAKETQYF. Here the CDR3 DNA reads TGTGCCAGCAGCGTAGAAGGAGGGGCGAAAGAGACCCAGTACTTC.

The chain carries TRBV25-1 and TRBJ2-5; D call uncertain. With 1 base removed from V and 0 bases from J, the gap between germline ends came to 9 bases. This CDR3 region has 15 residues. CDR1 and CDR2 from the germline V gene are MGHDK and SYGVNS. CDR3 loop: CASSEWVTHQETQYF. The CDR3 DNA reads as TGTGCCAGCAGTGAATGGGTGACCCACCAAGAGACCCAGTACTTC.

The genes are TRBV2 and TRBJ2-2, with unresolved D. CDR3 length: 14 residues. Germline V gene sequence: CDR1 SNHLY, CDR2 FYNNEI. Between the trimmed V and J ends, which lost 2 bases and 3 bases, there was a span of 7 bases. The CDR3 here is CASSELSYTGELFF. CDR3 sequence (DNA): TGTGCCAGCAGTGAATTGTCCTACACCGGGGAGCTGTTTTTT.

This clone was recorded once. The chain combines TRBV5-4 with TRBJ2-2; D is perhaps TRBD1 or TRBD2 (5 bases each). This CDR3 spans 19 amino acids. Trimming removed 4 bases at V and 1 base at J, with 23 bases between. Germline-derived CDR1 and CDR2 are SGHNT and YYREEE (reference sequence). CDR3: CASSHPGRIENLNTGELFF. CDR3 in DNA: TGTGCCAGCAGCCATCCGGGACGGATCGAAAACCTGAACACCGGGGAGCTGTTTTTT.